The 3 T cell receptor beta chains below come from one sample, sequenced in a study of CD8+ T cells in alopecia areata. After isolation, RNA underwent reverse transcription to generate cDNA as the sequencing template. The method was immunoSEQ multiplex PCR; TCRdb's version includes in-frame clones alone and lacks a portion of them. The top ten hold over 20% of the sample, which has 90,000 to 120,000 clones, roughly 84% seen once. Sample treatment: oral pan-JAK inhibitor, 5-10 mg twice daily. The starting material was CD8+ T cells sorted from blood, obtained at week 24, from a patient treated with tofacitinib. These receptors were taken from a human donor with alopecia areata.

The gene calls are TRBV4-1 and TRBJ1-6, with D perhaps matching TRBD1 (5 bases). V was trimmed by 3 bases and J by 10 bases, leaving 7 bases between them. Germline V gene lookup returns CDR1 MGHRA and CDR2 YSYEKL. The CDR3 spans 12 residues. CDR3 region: CASSHGGSPLHF. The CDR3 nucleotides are TGCGCCAGCAGCCACGGGGGGTCACCCCTCCACTTT.

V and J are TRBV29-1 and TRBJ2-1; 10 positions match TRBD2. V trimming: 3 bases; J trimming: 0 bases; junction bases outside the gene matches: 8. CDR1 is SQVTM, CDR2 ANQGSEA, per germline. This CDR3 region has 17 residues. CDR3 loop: CSVDRTSGGSSYNEQFF. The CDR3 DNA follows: TGCAGCGTTGATAGGACTAGCGGTGGTAGCTCCTACAATGAGCAGTTCTTC.

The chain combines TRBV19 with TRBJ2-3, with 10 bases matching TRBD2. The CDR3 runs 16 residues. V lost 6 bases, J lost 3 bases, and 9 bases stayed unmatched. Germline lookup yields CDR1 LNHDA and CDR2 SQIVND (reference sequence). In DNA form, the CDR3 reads TGTGCCAGTAGCGTCGCGACTAGCGGGTTGACAGATACGCAGTATTTT. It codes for CASSVATSGLTDTQYF.